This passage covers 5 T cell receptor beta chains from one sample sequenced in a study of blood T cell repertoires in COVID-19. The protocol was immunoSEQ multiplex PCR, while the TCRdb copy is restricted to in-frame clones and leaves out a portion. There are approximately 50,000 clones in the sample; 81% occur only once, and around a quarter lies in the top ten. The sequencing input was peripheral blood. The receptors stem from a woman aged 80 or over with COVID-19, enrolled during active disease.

The CDR3 protein is CASNSTGGKGNEQFF. For the CDR3, the DNA is TGTGCCAGCAATTCGACAGGGGGGAAGGGTAATGAGCAGTTCTTC. The J gene is TRBJ2-1, the V gene TRBV2, with 9 bases lining up with TRBD1. Germline CDR1 reads SNHLY; CDR2 reads FYNNEI. This CDR3 spans 15 amino acids. Trimming cost V 7 bases and J 7 bases; bases outside gene matches: 11.

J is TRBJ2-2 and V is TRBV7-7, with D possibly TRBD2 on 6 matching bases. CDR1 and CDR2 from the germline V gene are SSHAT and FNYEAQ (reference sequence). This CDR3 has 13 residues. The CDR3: CASGRANTGELFF. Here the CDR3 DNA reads TGTGCTAGCGGCAGGGCGAACACCGGGGAGCTGTTTTTT.

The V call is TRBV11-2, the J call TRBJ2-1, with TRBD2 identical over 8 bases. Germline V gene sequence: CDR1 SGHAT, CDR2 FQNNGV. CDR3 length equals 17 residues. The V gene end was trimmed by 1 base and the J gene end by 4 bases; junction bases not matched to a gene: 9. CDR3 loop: CASSLGWGSGTYNEQFF. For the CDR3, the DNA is TGTGCCAGCAGCTTAGGTTGGGGTAGCGGGACTTACAATGAGCAGTTCTTC.

The CDR3 sequence is CASSRRESSYNEQFF. In nucleotides, the CDR3 is TGCGCCAGCAGCCGTAGAGAGAGCTCCTACAATGAGCAGTTCTTC. The genes are TRBV5-1 and TRBJ2-1; D call uncertain. This CDR3 is 15 amino acids long. Germline CDR1 reads SGHRS; CDR2 reads YFSETQ. V shed 4 bases and J shed 0 bases, with 11 bases lying between them.

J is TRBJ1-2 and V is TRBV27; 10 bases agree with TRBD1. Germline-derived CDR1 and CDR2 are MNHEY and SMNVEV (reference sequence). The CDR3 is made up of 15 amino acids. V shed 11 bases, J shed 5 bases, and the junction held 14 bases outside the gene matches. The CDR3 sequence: CASSTKGTGVYGYTF. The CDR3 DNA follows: TGTGCCTCCTCAACCAAAGGGACAGGGGTGTATGGCTACACCTTC.